The 2 T cell receptor beta chains below were found in one sample sequenced in a study of T cell responses to AZD1222 COVID-19 vaccine. The data were produced by immunoSEQ multiplex PCR, yet TCRdb's version contains in-frame clones alone and is incomplete. Seen here are 57,000 or so clones, about 81% observed once, and the top ten hold 20% to 30%. Sequencing used peripheral blood, obtained 28 days after the second AZD1222 dose. The receptors originated from an adult who received the AZD1222 COVID-19 vaccine.

This clone appeared once. The CDR3, as DNA: TGTGCCAGCAGTAAAGAGGGGACTAGCGCGCGCCAGATCTCCTACAATGAGCAGTTCTTC. Its translation is CASSKEGTSARQISYNEQFF. The chain uses TRBV6-2 or TRBV6-3 and TRBJ2-1, with 10 nucleotides matching TRBD2. This CDR3 is built from 20 residues. V lost 5 bases to trimming and J lost 0 bases; unmatched junction nucleotides: 16. Germline CDR1 and CDR2: MNHEY and SVGEGT.

Comment on this clone: One end of the junction is discordant with germline, which a read error may explain. This chain links TRBV19 with TRBJ1-2; 7 nucleotides line up with TRBD1. Germline V gene sequence: CDR1 LNHDA, CDR2 SQIVND (reference sequence). The CDR3 is made up of 14 amino acids. This chain's CDR3 is CASSIDTGVYDYTF. The CDR3 DNA sequence: TGTGCCAGTAGTATTGACACAGGGGTCTATGACTACACCTTC.